This T cell receptor beta chain comes out of a study of T-cell reconstitution after alpha-beta-depleted transplantation in children. The study's findings and limits: Expanded graft clones numbering several hundred reportedly gave rise to alpha-beta T cells about two months after transplant. Some patients owed their high day-60 TCRbeta diversity to surviving recipient T cells and thymic progenitors.

This clonotype was counted a few times. Antigen: not known. This sample's TCRbeta library carried unique molecular identifier barcodes. Each CDR3 protein gets one entry after TCRdb re-called the PCR reads with MiXCR. The table has roughly 350,000 distinct CDR3 sequences, around 15% seen once; the top ten hold roughly 40%. The germline V gene encodes CDR1 LGHNA and CDR2 YSLEER. The V and J ends lost 4 bases and 5 bases, in that order; junction bases with no gene match: 4. This CDR3 has 13 amino acids. The rearrangement joins TRBV4-3 to TRBJ2-5; 7 bases align to TRBD2. This clonotype was obtained from a male patient aged 2 to 10 who had a stem cell transplant for acute lymphoblastic leukemia, so the T cells may come from the graft donor. The sample here was PBMCs, mostly from graft donor cells, taken 360 days after TCRalphabeta/CD19-depleted stem cell transplant. The CDR3: CASSLRERETQYF. Here the CDR3 DNA reads TGCGCCAGCAGCCTGCGGGAGAGGGAGACCCAGTACTTC.